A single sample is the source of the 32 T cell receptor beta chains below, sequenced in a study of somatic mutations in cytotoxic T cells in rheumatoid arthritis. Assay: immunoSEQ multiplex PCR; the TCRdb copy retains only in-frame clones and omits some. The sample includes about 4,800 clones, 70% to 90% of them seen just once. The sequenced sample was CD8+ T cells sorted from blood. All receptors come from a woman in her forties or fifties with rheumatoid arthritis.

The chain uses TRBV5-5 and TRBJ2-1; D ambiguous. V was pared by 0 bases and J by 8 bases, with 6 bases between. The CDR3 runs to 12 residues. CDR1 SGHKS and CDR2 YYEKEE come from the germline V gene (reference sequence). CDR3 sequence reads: CASSLVRDEQFF. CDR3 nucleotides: TGTGCCAGCAGCTTGGTACGGGATGAGCAGTTCTTC.

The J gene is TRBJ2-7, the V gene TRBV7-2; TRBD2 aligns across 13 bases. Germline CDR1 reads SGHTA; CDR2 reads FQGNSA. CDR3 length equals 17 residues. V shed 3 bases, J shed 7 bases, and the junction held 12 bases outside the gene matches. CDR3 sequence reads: CASSLGPGLAGSWEQYF. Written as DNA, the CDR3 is TGTGCCAGCAGCTTGGGGCCGGGACTAGCGGGGTCTTGGGAGCAGTACTTC. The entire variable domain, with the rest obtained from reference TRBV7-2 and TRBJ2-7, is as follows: GAGVSQSPSNKVTEKGKDVELRCDPISGHTALYWYRQSLGQGLEFLIYFQGNSAPDKSGLPSDRFSAERTGGSVSTLTIQRTQQEDSAVYLCASSLGPGLAGSWEQYFGPGTRLTVT.

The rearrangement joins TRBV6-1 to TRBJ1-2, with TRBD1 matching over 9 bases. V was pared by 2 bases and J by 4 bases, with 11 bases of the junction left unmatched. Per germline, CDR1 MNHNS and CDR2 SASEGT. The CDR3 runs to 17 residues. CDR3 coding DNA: TGTGCCAGCAGTGAAAGGGACAGGGTGGAGATCGCCTATGGCTACACCTTC. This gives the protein CASSERDRVEIAYGYTF.

The CDR3 spells CASSVSGHYEQYF. The CDR3 bases are TGTGCCAGCTCAGTTAGTGGACACTACGAGCAGTACTTC. The chain joins TRBV18 to TRBJ2-7, with TRBD1 as a possible D gene (5 bases). Germline-derived CDR1 and CDR2 are KGHSH and LQKENI. The CDR3 runs to 13 residues. V gave up 5 bases and J gave up 3 bases, with 11 bases separating them.

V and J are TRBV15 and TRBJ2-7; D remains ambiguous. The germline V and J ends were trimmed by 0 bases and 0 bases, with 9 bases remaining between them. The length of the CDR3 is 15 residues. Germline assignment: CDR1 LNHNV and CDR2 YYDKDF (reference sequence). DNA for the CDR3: TGTGCCACCAGCAGAGATCCCGAGAGCTCCTACGAGCAGTACTTC. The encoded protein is CATSRDPESSYEQYF.

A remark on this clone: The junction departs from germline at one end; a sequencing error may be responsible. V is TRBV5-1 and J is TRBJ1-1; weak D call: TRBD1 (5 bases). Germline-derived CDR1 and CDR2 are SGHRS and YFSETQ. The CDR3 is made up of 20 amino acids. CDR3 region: CASSLGQPRFYIGENPEAFF. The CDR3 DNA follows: TGCGCCAGCAGCTTGGGACAGCCACGCTTTTATATCGGTGAGAACCCTGAAGCTTTCTTT. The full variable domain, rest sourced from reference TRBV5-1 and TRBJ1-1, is KAGVTQTPRYLIKTRGQQVTLSCSPISGHRSVSWYQQTPGQGLQFLFEYFSETQRNKGNFPGRFSGRQFSNSRSEMNVSTLELGDSALYLCASSLGQPRFYIGENPEAFFGQGTRLTVV.

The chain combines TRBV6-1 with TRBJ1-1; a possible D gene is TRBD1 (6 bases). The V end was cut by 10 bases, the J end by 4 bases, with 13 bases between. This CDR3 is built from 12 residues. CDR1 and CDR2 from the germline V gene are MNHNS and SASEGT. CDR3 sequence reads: CAITGWGTEAFF. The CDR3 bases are TGTGCCATCACAGGGTGGGGCACTGAAGCTTTCTTT.

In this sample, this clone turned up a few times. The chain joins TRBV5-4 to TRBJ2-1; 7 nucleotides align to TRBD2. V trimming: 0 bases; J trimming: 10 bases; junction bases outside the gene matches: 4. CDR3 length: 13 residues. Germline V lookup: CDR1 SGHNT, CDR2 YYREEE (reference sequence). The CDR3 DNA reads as TGTGCCAGCAGCTTGGTGCCGCGGGGGGAGCAGTTCTTC. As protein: CASSLVPRGEQFF.

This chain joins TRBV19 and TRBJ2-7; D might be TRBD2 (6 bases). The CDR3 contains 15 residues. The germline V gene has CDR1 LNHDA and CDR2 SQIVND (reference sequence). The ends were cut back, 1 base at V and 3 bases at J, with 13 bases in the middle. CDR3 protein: CASSIGGAGVYEQYF. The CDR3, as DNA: TGTGCCAGTAGTATAGGCGGGGCGGGCGTCTACGAGCAGTACTTC.

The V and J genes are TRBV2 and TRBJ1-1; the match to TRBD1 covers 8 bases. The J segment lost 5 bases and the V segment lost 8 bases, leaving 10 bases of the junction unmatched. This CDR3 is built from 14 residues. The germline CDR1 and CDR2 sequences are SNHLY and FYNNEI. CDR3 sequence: CASGADRGWTEAFF. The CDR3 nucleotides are TGTGCCAGCGGTGCCGACAGGGGATGGACTGAAGCTTTCTTT.

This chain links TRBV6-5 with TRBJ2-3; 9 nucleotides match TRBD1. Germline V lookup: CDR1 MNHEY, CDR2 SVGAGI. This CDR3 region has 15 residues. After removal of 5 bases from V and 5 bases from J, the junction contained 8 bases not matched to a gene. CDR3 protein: CASSTRDREGDTQYF. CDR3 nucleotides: TGTGCCAGCAGTACCAGGGACAGGGAGGGAGATACGCAGTATTTT.

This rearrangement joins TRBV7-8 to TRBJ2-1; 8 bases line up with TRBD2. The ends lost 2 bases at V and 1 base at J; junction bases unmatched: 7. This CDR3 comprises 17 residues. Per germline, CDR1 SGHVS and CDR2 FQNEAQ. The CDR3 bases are TGTGCCAGCAGCTTAAGACTCCGGGGGGGGTCCTACAATGAGCAGTTCTTC. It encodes CASSLRLRGGSYNEQFF.

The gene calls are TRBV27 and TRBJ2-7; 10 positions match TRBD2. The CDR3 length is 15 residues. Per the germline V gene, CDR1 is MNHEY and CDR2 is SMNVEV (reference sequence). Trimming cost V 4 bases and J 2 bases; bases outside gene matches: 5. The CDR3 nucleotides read TGTGCCAGCAGTTATGTAGCGGGGGGCACCTACGAGCAGTACTTC. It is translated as CASSYVAGGTYEQYF.

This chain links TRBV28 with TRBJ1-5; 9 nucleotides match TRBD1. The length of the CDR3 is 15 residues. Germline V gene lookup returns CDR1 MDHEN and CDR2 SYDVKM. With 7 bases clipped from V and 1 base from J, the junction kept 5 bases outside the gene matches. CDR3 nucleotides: TGTGCCAGCACCTTGGGACAGGGCAGCAATCAGCCCCAGCATTTT. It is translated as CASTLGQGSNQPQHF.

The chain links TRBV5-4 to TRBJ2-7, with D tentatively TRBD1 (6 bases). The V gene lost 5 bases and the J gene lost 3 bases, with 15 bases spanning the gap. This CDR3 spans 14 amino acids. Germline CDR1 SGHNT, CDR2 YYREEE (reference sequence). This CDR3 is CASRPTGSFYEQYF. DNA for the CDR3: TGTGCCAGCAGACCGACAGGTTCCTTCTACGAGCAGTACTTC.

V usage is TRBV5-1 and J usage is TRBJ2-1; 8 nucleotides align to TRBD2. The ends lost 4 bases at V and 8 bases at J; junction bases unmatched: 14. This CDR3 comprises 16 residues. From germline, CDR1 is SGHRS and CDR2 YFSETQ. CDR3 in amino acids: CASSPPGVAGGDEQFF. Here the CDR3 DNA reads TGCGCCAGCAGCCCCCCAGGTGTCGCCGGGGGGGATGAGCAGTTCTTC.

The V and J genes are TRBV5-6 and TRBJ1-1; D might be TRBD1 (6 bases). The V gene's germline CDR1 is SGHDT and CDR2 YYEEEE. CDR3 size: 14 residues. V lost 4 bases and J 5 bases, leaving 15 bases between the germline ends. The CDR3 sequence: CASSGQGQGTEAFF. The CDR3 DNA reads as TGTGCCAGCAGCGGGCAGGGGCAGGGGACTGAAGCTTTCTTT.

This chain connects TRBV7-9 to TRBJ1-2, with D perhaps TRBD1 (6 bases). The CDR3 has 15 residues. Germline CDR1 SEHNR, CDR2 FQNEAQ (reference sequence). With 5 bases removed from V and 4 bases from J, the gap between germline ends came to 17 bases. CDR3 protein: CASSAEQGAAYGYTF. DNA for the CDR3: TGTGCCAGCAGCGCCGAACAGGGAGCGGCCTATGGCTACACCTTC.

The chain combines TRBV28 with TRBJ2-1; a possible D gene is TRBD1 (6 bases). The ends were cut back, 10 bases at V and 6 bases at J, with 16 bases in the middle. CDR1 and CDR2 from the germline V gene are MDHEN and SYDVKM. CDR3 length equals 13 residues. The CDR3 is CATETGDVNEQFF. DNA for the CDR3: TGTGCCACCGAGACAGGTGATGTCAATGAGCAGTTCTTC.

CDR3 in DNA: TGTGCCAGCAGCCCCACAGGGCTAATCCAAGAGACCCAGTACTTC. This codes for CASSPTGLIQETQYF. The chain recombines TRBV6-6 with TRBJ2-5; tentative D call: TRBD1 (6 bases). The germline CDR1 and CDR2 sequences are MNHNY and SVGAGI (reference sequence). The CDR3 has 15 residues. Trimming took 6 bases from V and 1 from J, leaving 15 bases between them.

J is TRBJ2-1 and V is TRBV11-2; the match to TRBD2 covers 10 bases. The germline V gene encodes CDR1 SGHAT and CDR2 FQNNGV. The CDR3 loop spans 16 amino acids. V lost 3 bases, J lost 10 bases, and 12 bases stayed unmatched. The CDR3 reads CASSLSPAGGPWEQFF. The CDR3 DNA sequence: TGTGCCAGCAGCTTGAGTCCAGCGGGGGGGCCTTGGGAGCAGTTCTTC.

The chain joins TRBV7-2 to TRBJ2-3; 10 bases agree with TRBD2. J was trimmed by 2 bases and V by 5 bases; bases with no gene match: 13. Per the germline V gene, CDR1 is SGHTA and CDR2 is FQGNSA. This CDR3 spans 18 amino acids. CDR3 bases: TGTGCCAGCAGCCCAAGGAGGGGACTAGCGAGACTCACAGATACGCAGTATTTT. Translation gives CASSPRRGLARLTDTQYF.

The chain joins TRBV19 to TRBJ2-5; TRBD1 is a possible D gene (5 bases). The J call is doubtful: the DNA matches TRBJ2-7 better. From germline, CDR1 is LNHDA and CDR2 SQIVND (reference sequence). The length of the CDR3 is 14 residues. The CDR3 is CASSISDSSYEQYF. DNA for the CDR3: TGTGCCAGTAGTATAAGCGACAGCTCCTACGAGCAGTACTTC.

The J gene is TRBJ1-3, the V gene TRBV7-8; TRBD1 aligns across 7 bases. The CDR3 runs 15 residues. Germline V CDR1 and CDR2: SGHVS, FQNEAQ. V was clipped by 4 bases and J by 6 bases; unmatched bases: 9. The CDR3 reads CASSSAPGTVNTIYF. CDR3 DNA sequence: TGTGCCAGCAGCTCCGCCCCCGGGACAGTAAACACCATATATTTT.

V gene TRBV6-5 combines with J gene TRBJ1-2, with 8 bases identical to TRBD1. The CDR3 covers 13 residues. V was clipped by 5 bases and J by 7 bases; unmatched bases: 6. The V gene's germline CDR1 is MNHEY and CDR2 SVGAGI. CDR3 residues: CASSPGGAGGYTF. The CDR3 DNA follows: TGTGCCAGCAGTCCAGGGGGCGCCGGTGGCTACACCTTC.

CDR3 nucleotide sequence: TGTGCCAGCAGTTTGGACATTCAAGATGAAAAACTGTTTTTT. It translates to CASSLDIQDEKLFF. The chain joins TRBV2 to TRBJ1-4, with D perhaps TRBD1 (5 bases). The germline V and J ends were trimmed by 5 bases and 6 bases, with 13 bases remaining between them. The CDR3 covers 14 residues. Per the germline V gene, CDR1 is SNHLY and CDR2 is FYNNEI.

DNA for the CDR3: TGTGCCAGTAGTACCCCAGGAGGGACCACTGAAGCTTTCTTT. Its translation: CASSTPGGTTEAFF. V usage is TRBV19 and J usage is TRBJ1-1; D is perhaps TRBD1 (5 bases). V was pared by 4 bases and J by 4 bases, with 13 bases between. This CDR3 comprises 14 residues. Germline CDR1 is LNHDA and CDR2 is SQIVND (reference sequence).

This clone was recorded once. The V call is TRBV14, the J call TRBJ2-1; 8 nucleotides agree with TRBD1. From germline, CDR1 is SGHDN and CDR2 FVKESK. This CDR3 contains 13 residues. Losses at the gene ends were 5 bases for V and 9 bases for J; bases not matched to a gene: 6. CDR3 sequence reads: CASSSTGAGEQFF. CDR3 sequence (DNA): TGTGCCAGCAGCTCGACAGGGGCTGGTGAGCAGTTCTTC.

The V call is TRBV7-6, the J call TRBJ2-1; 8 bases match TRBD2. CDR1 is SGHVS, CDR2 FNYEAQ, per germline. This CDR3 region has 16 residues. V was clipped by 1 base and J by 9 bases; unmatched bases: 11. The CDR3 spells CASSLVAGGPIIEQFF. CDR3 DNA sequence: TGTGCCAGCAGCTTAGTGGCGGGGGGCCCGATTATTGAGCAGTTCTTC.

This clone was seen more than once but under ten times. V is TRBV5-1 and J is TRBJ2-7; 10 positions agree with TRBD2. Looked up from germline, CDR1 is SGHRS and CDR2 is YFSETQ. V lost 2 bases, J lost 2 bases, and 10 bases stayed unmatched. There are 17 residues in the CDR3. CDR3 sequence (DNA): TGCGCCAGCAGCTTACTAGCGGGGTTTTCCCCTACCTACGAGCAGTACTTC. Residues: CASSLLAGFSPTYEQYF.

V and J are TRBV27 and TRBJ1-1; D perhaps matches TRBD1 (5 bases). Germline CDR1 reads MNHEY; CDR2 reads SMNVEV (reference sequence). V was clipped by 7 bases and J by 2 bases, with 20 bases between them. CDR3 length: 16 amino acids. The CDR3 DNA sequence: TGTGCCAGCAAGAAAAGGGCAGGGATTATAAACACTGAAGCTTTCTTT. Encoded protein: CASKKRAGIINTEAFF.

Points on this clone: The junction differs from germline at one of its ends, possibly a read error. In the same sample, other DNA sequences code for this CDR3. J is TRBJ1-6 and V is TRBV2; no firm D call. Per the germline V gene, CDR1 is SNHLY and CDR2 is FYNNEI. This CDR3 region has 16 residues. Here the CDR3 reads CAYHREEGFRNSPLHF. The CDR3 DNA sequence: TGTGCCTACCATAGGGAGGAAGGTTTCAGGAATTCCCCCCTCCACTTT.